This TCR beta chain came from a study of blood T cell repertoires in COVID-19 (dated by TCRdb to the early 2020s). About the investigation overall: Collaborator samples came from the United States, Italy and Spain and covered acute and convalescent phases of COVID-19. The prospective study material was composed of cDNA or gDNA derived from T cells, B-cell-depleted T cells, or PBMCs. Deeply sampled blood TCRbeta repertoires from subjects exposed to, actively infected with, or recovered from COVID-19 were included in the dataset. The repertoires were released in a freely available public database meant as a resource for research on the immune response to SARS-CoV-2. The samples were drawn from two sources: the first 160 participants of the ongoing ImmuneRACE study, and fewer than 1,500 subjects contributed by 6 global collaborators. A de-identified subject ID, COVID-19 status, age in years and sex were almost always included in the sample metadata. Where HLA class I and class II types were available, the types were taken from metadata supplied by the sample provider, not from assay-based typing. The investigation overall reported the following: Clinical and demographic metadata were provided uncurated, with the amount varying by source and participant.

Of note for this clone: Its antigen is not yet known. Per-base quality was not reported, and no clone a single base away is much larger than it.

TCRbeta CDR3 regions were amplified from genomic DNA by means of the immunoSEQ Assay, a bias-controlled multiplex PCR. Per the source publication's procedure: The number of nucleated cells in each sample was estimated by amplification of reference gene primers within the assay. Sequence reads were collapsed and filtered to measure the absolute abundance of every unique TCRbeta CDR3 rearrangement. For each sample, productive Simpson clonality was calculated as the square root of Simpson's diversity index across productive rearrangements. The immuneACCESS repertoire file appears here via TCRdb, limited to in-frame rearrangements. These files lack a portion of the clones; in checked studies, under half of the deficit traces to unresolved V genes, and the cause of the others is not known. Clonal size and the V and J genes are those of that table, whereas D and trimming came from the DNA. For this sample there are roughly 130,000 clones; 70% to 90% appear just once. Clones ranked in the top ten supply around 3.7% of the sample.

The germline V gene (reference sequence) sets CDR1 to LGHDT and CDR2 to YNNKEL. The germline V end is reduced by 5 bases and the J end by 7 bases; junction bases left unmatched: 14. The CDR3, cysteine through phenylalanine, is 16 amino acids long. The sequence is cut down to CDR3 DNA, 48 bases in frame from base 1. Enrolling through a virtual design, the prospective study's participants ranged in age from roughly 18 to 89 years and lived across roughly 24 United States geographic areas. Cohort assignment in the prospective study relied on participant-reported clinical history from a screening survey and a study questionnaire. Mobile phlebotomists in the prospective study collected whole blood, serum and a nasopharyngeal or oropharyngeal swab from every participant. Over a roughly 2-month period, participants in the prospective study had the option of providing additional blood draws and questionnaires. Before DNA extraction, blood samples from the prospective study were shipped at room temperature or frozen.

The chain is assembled from TRBV3-1 (or the pseudogene TRBV3-2) and TRBJ2-1, with 7 bases in between that match TRBD2. This TCR derives from a woman aged 50 to 60 with acute COVID-19. The sequenced material came from PBMCs or T cells enriched from blood (not recorded which). Read as DNA, the sequence is TGTGCCAGCAGCGCCCCGACTAGCAGAAGGAGGAATGAGCAGTTCTTC. Its translation reads: CASSAPTSRRRNEQFF.